The rows below give T cell receptor beta chains drawn from one sample of a study of T cells in Graves' hyperthyroidism and ophthalmopathy. Each CDR3 protein is one row after TCRdb ran MiXCR on the multiplex PCR reads. The sample shows 300,000 or so distinct CDR3 sequences, 21% of them seen only once. The sample taken for sequencing was blood. The receptors derive from a woman between 50 and 59 years old with Graves' hyperthyroidism. CDR3s include the opening cysteine and the closing phenylalanine or tryptophan. A D gene is named only where the DNA matches it firmly. The listing skips clone size in some rows; elsewhere it reads once, few, many or a size class.

v_gene: TRBV24-1
d_gene: TRBD2
j_gene: TRBJ2-1
abundance: many
CDR3aa: CATDTSGPYNEQFF
CDR3nt: TGTGCCACCGATACTAGCGGGCCTTACAATGAGCAGTTCTTC

v_gene: TRBV12-3/TRBV12-4
d_gene: .
j_gene: TRBJ2-3
abundance: many
CDR3aa: CASSHARTDTQYF
CDR3nt: TGTGCCAGCAGCCACGCCCGGACAGATACGCAGTATTTT

v_gene: TRBV11-2
d_gene: .
j_gene: TRBJ2-2
abundance: many
CDR3aa: CASSLGATGSAGELFF
CDR3nt: TGTGCCAGCAGCTTAGGCGCAACAGGGTCGGCCGGGGAGCTGTTTTTT

v_gene: TRBV5-1
d_gene: TRBD2
j_gene: TRBJ2-7
abundance: .
CDR3aa: CASSGGLAGAHEQYF
CDR3nt: TGCGCCAGCAGCGGGGGACTAGCGGGAGCCCACGAGCAGTACTTC

v_gene: TRBV6-9
d_gene: TRBD2
j_gene: TRBJ2-1
abundance: .
CDR3aa: CASSYMGGRVPSYNEQFF
CDR3nt: TGTGCCAGCAGTTACATGGGGGGGAGGGTTCCCTCCTACAATGAGCAGTTCTTC

v_gene: TRBV7-9
d_gene: TRBD1
j_gene: TRBJ2-1
abundance: many
CDR3aa: CASSPRDSSYNEQFF
CDR3nt: TGTGCCAGCAGCCCCCGGGACAGCTCCTACAATGAGCAGTTCTTC

v_gene: TRBV19
d_gene: TRBD1
j_gene: TRBJ1-5
abundance: once
CDR3aa: CASSRDRVQPQHF
CDR3nt: TGTGCCAGTAGTCGGGACAGGGTGCAGCCCCAGCATTTT

v_gene: TRBV2
d_gene: .
j_gene: TRBJ2-2
abundance: many
CDR3aa: CASSVEGSKAGELFF
CDR3nt: TGTGCCAGCAGTGTGGAAGGATCCAAAGCCGGGGAGCTGTTTTTT

v_gene: TRBV2
d_gene: TRBD2
j_gene: TRBJ2-1
abundance: few
CDR3aa: CASSPAGPWYEQFF
CDR3nt: TGTGCCAGCAGCCCAGCGGGGCCTTGGTATGAGCAGTTCTTC

v_gene: TRBV12-3/TRBV12-4
d_gene: .
j_gene: TRBJ2-3
abundance: few
CDR3aa: CASGEGTDTQYF
CDR3nt: TGTGCCAGCGGGGAGGGCACAGATACGCAGTATTTT

v_gene: TRBV20-1
d_gene: .
j_gene: TRBJ2-1
abundance: many
CDR3aa: CSARNSNYNEQFF
CDR3nt: TGCAGTGCTAGAAACAGCAACTACAATGAGCAGTTCTTC

v_gene: TRBV3-1
d_gene: .
j_gene: TRBJ2-1
abundance: .
CDR3aa: CASSQVVYNEQFF
CDR3nt: TGTGCCAGCAGCCAAGTAGTCTACAATGAGCAGTTCTTC

v_gene: TRBV18
d_gene: .
j_gene: TRBJ2-3
abundance: many
CDR3aa: CASSPEGQSTDTQYF
CDR3nt: TGTGCCAGCTCACCTGAGGGCCAATCCACAGATACGCAGTATTTT

v_gene: TRBV11-2
d_gene: .
j_gene: TRBJ2-7
abundance: many
CDR3aa: CASSPVVAYEQYF
CDR3nt: TGTGCCAGCAGTCCCGTGGTCGCCTACGAGCAGTACTTC

v_gene: TRBV9
d_gene: .
j_gene: TRBJ2-1
abundance: .
CDR3aa: CASSVTSALRSYNEQFF
CDR3nt: TGTGCCAGCAGCGTTACCTCTGCTCTACGCTCCTACAATGAGCAGTTCTTC

v_gene: TRBV20-1
d_gene: .
j_gene: TRBJ2-7
abundance: many
CDR3aa: CSARDRDEQYF
CDR3nt: TGCAGTGCTAGAGACAGGGACGAGCAGTACTTC